These 23 T cell receptor beta chains originate from one sample sequenced in a study of blood T cell repertoires in COVID-19. Clones were sequenced by immunoSEQ multiplex PCR, and TCRdb holds only the in-frame ones, with some missing. The data hold around 260,000 clones, with around 90% observed a single time. Specimen: peripheral blood. The source of these receptors is a person aged 18 to 35 with COVID-19, enrolled during active disease.

This chain joins TRBV5-1 and TRBJ2-1, with a weak D call TRBD2 (5 bases). Germline V gene data show CDR1 as SGHRS and CDR2 as YFSETQ. Deletions cut 5 bases from V and 8 bases from J, with 17 bases between. This CDR3 spans 14 amino acids. DNA of the CDR3: TGCGCCAGCAGTCGAGAGGGAGCGGCGGATGAGCAGTTCTTC. This gives the protein CASSREGAADEQFF.

The CDR3 here is CASSHPGINQPQHF. For the CDR3, the DNA is TGTGCCAGCAGCCACCCGGGTATCAATCAGCCCCAGCATTTT. This rearrangement joins TRBV16 to TRBJ1-5; no reliable D call. Trimming took 3 bases from V and 3 from J, leaving 9 bases between them. This CDR3 region has 14 residues. Per the germline V gene, CDR1 is KGHSY and CDR2 is FQNENV. The whole variable domain, filled in from reference TRBV16 and TRBJ1-5, reads GEEVAQTPKHLVRGEGQKAKLYCAPIKGHSYVFWYQQVLKNEFKFLISFQNENVFDETGMPKERFSAKCLPNSPCSLEIQATKLEDSAVYFCASSHPGINQPQHFGDGTRLSIL.

V gene TRBV20-1 combines with J gene TRBJ2-6, with TRBD1 matching over 11 bases. V lost 3 bases to trimming and J lost 4 bases; unmatched junction nucleotides: 8. The germline CDR1 and CDR2 sequences are DFQATT and SNEGSKA (reference sequence). The CDR3 is made up of 17 amino acids. CDR3 bases: TGCAGTGCTAGTTCGGACAGGGGGCTTGACGGGGCCAACGTCCTGACTTTC. Its protein product is CSASSDRGLDGANVLTF.

CDR3 loop: CASSLLGHSQSMYF. The CDR3 DNA reads TGTGCCAGCAGCTTACTGGGTCATAGCCAAAGTATGTACTTC. This chain links TRBV7-2 with TRBJ2-5, with D hard to call. V shed 2 bases and J shed 13 bases, with 20 bases lying between them. Germline CDR1 and CDR2: SGHTA and FQGNSA. This CDR3 has 14 residues.

The V and J genes are TRBV20-1 and TRBJ1-1; D gene uncertain. Germline lookup yields CDR1 DFQATT and CDR2 SNEGSKA (reference sequence). The CDR3 runs to 11 residues. V was shortened by 6 bases and J by 1 base, with 6 bases between the two germline ends. The CDR3 is CSASQNTEAFF. The CDR3 nucleotides read TGCAGTGCGTCCCAGAACACTGAAGCTTTCTTT.

This sequence joins TRBV6-6 and TRBJ2-2, with 13 bases fitting TRBD2. The CDR3 totals 16 residues. Germline CDR1 MNHNY, CDR2 SVGAGI (reference sequence). Unmatched junction bases numbered 4, after V lost 5 bases and J lost 4 bases. This CDR3 reads CASSRGLAGITGELFF. The DNA for the CDR3 is TGTGCCAGCAGTCGGGGACTAGCGGGAATCACCGGGGAGCTGTTTTTT.

This clone has a handful of counts. The chain links TRBV13 to TRBJ2-5; 7 bases agree with TRBD2. Germline trimming cut 5 bases from V and 1 base from J; bases unmatched to any gene: 4. In germline, CDR1 is PRHDT, CDR2 FYEKMQ (reference sequence). The CDR3 is 14 residues long. DNA for the CDR3: TGTGCCAGCAGCCCCCGACTAGCCCAAGAGACCCAGTACTTC. Protein sequence: CASSPRLAQETQYF.

This clone was seen a single time. CDR3 DNA sequence: TGTGCCAGCAGTTACTCGGCGGCAGGGATTTCCTACGAGCAGTACTTC. It encodes CASSYSAAGISYEQYF. The chain is built from TRBV6-2 or TRBV6-3 and TRBJ2-7; maybe TRBD1 (5 bases). CDR3 length: 16 residues. Between the trimmed V and J ends, which lost 0 bases and 1 base, there was a span of 13 bases. Per germline, CDR1 MNHEY and CDR2 SVGEGT.

With respect to this clone: This same CDR3 is encoded by further DNA sequences in the sample. The chain links TRBV27 to TRBJ2-7, with D possibly TRBD2 on 5 matching bases. This CDR3 has 12 residues. From germline, CDR1 is MNHEY and CDR2 SMNVEV (reference sequence). Trimming shortened V by 2 bases and J by 4 bases, and 6 bases separated the two germline ends. CDR3 in DNA: TGTGCCAGCAGTTTAACGGGGTACGAGCAGTACTTC. This translates into CASSLTGYEQYF.

V and J are TRBV7-6 and TRBJ2-6; D might be TRBD2 (6 bases). Germline V gives CDR1 SGHVS, CDR2 FNYEAQ. V lost 5 bases, J lost 2 bases, and 13 bases lay in between. This CDR3 contains 16 residues. In nucleotides, the CDR3 is TGTGCCAGCAGCCCCCGGGGGAATACTGGGGCCAACGTCCTGACTTTC. Protein product: CASSPRGNTGANVLTF.

The chain combines TRBV2 with TRBJ2-5; 12 positions match TRBD2. CDR3 size: 15 residues. V was pared by 10 bases and J by 7 bases, with 13 bases of the junction left unmatched. CDR1 and CDR2 (germline): SNHLY, FYNNEI. In nucleotides, the CDR3 is TGTGCCACCTCGGGACTAGCGGGCGGCGGGGGGACCCAGTACTTC. Translated: CATSGLAGGGGTQYF.

The CDR3 nucleotides are TGTGCCAGCAGTGGGACTGGGTCCAATGAGCAGTTCTTC. Amino acids: CASSGTGSNEQFF. V usage is TRBV2 and J usage is TRBJ2-1; D is possibly TRBD2 (5 bases). V was shortened by 4 bases and J by 6 bases, with 10 bases between the two germline ends. Germline V lookup: CDR1 SNHLY, CDR2 FYNNEI. This CDR3 has 13 residues.

CDR3 region: CASSAGQGSNQPQHF. In nucleotides, the CDR3 is TGTGCCAGCAGCGCGGGACAGGGAAGCAATCAGCCCCAGCATTTT. The chain links TRBV9 to TRBJ1-5; TRBD1 agrees at 9 bases. The CDR3 runs 15 residues. J was trimmed by 1 base and V by 3 bases; bases with no gene match: 2. CDR1 is SGDLS and CDR2 is YYNGEE in the germline V gene.

This clone was recorded many times. This chain links TRBV2 with TRBJ1-1; 7 bases align to TRBD1. The CDR3 extends over 14 amino acids. V was clipped by 7 bases and J by 7 bases; unmatched bases: 12. Germline V lookup: CDR1 SNHLY, CDR2 FYNNEI. CDR3 sequence (DNA): TGTGCCAGCACCAGGGGGAGGAATTCATATGAAGCTTTCTTT. It yields the protein CASTRGRNSYEAFF.

The CDR3 DNA is TGTGCCAGCAGTCAGGGGACAGGGGGTAACTATGGCTACACCTTC. The encoded protein is CASSQGTGGNYGYTF. V and J are TRBV9 and TRBJ1-2; 11 bases map to TRBD1. Trimming removed 5 bases from V and 1 base from J; junction bases left unmatched: 4. The germline V gene has CDR1 SGDLS and CDR2 YYNGEE. This CDR3 is 15 amino acids long.

V gene TRBV18 combines with J gene TRBJ2-3, with D possibly being TRBD1 (6 bases). V was clipped by 2 bases and J by 3 bases, with 12 bases between them. The V gene's germline CDR1 is KGHSH and CDR2 LQKENI. This CDR3 region has 15 residues. Here the CDR3 reads CASSPATGSTDTQYF. CDR3 in DNA: TGTGCCAGCTCACCAGCGACAGGTTCTACAGATACGCAGTATTTT.

The rearrangement links TRBV19 to TRBJ1-2, with TRBD1 as a possible D gene (6 bases). The germline V and J ends were trimmed by 7 bases and 2 bases, with 8 bases remaining between them. This CDR3 spans 12 amino acids. CDR1 is LNHDA and CDR2 is SQIVND in the germline V gene (reference sequence). Here the CDR3 DNA reads TGTGCCAGTATACAGGGAAACTATGGCTACACCTTC. Encoded protein: CASIQGNYGYTF.

V usage is TRBV6-2 or TRBV6-3 and J usage is TRBJ2-6; D might be TRBD1 (6 bases). Germline values: CDR1 MNHEY, CDR2 SVGEGT. CDR3 size: 15 residues. V was shortened by 6 bases and J by 0 bases, with 9 bases between the two germline ends. The CDR3 nucleotides are TGTGCCAGCAGCAGAGGGGGCTCTGGGGCCAACGTCCTGACTTTC. Its protein product is CASSRGGSGANVLTF.

The chain couples TRBV28 to TRBJ1-2; the match to TRBD1 covers 7 bases. J was trimmed by 5 bases and V by 8 bases; bases with no gene match: 17. CDR3 length: 16 amino acids. Germline V gene data show CDR1 as MDHEN and CDR2 as SYDVKM. CDR3 region: CASERTGQGGTYGYTF. In DNA form, the CDR3 reads TGTGCCAGCGAAAGGACAGGCCAGGGGGGAACGTATGGCTACACCTTC.

The chain couples TRBV12-5 to TRBJ2-1; D is ambiguous. V was shortened by 5 bases and J by 4 bases, with 3 bases between the two germline ends. This CDR3 comprises 11 residues. Germline-derived CDR1 and CDR2 are LGHNT and FRNRAP. The CDR3 DNA reads as TGTGCTAGTGGTCTTTACAATGAGCAGTTCTTC. Residues: CASGLYNEQFF.

The chain combines TRBV15 with TRBJ2-1, with 11 bases fitting TRBD2. CDR1 and CDR2 from the germline V gene are LNHNV and YYDKDF (reference sequence). The CDR3 extends over 13 amino acids. With V trimmed by 1 base and J by 12 bases, 2 bases remained unmatched. The CDR3 DNA reads TGTGCCACCAGCAGAGCCGGGACTAGCGGGCAGTTCTTC. Translated: CATSRAGTSGQFF.

V gene TRBV21-1 combines with J gene TRBJ2-1; the table gives TRBD1 as D, unverified against the DNA. TRBV21-1 is a listed pseudogene. CDR3 size: 12 residues. CDR3 region: CASSGTGNEQFF. Here the CDR3 DNA reads TGTGCCAGCAGTGGGACAGGGAATGAGCAGTTCTTC.

The J gene is TRBJ2-1, the V gene TRBV27, with 11 bases fitting TRBD2. J was trimmed by 6 bases and V by 5 bases; bases with no gene match: 6. CDR1 is MNHEY, CDR2 SMNVEV, per germline (reference sequence). The CDR3 runs to 15 residues. The CDR3 sequence: CASSILAGVVNEQFF. The CDR3 DNA reads TGTGCCAGCAGTATACTAGCGGGAGTGGTCAATGAGCAGTTCTTC.